The 10 T cell receptor beta chains below come from one sample, sequenced in a study of beta chain features in type 1 diabetes. Expressed TCRB transcripts were sequenced after all isolated RNA was converted to cDNA. The protocol was immunoSEQ multiplex PCR, while the TCRdb copy is restricted to in-frame clones and leaves out a portion. The sample contains roughly 250,000 clones, 9% to 10% of which appear only once. Sequencing input: naive CD4+ T cells from blood. These receptors all come from a woman under 30 in good health.

This clone was observed a few times. V is TRBV7-2 and J is TRBJ2-7, with 10 bases that match TRBD1. V shed 5 bases, J shed 3 bases, and the junction held 13 bases outside the gene matches. The CDR3 has 17 residues. Germline assignment: CDR1 SGHTA and CDR2 FQGNSA. The CDR3 spells CASSPGQGVGGDYEQYF. CDR3 in DNA: TGTGCCAGCAGCCCAGGACAGGGGGTGGGAGGGGACTACGAGCAGTACTTC. Variable domain in full (rest from reference TRBV7-2 and TRBJ2-7): GAGVSQSPSNKVTEKGKDVELRCDPISGHTALYWYRQSLGQGLEFLIYFQGNSAPDKSGLPSDRFSAERTGGSVSTLTIQRTQQEDSAVYLCASSPGQGVGGDYEQYFGPGTRLTVT.

This clone was found a few times. The V gene is TRBV18, the J gene TRBJ2-7; 12 bases map to TRBD1. Germline values: CDR1 KGHSH, CDR2 LQKENI. V lost 6 bases and J lost 6; bases outside the gene matches: 9. The CDR3 totals 15 residues. The CDR3: CASSQVGDRGREQYF. CDR3 bases: TGTGCCAGCTCCCAAGTTGGGGACAGGGGGCGCGAGCAGTACTTC.

The chain joins TRBV6-1 to TRBJ1-2; D call uncertain. Germline CDR1 MNHNS, CDR2 SASEGT. Trimming cost V 7 bases and J 12 bases, with 18 bases left between them. The CDR3 sequence is 12 residues long. The CDR3 here is CASKEEIRPNTF. The CDR3 bases are TGTGCCAGCAAGGAGGAGATAAGACCCAACACCTTC.

The rearrangement uses TRBV6-1 and TRBJ1-5, with 11 bases lining up with TRBD1. V was clipped by 4 bases and J by 1 base; unmatched bases: 3. The CDR3 runs to 16 residues. CDR1 and CDR2 (germline): MNHNS, SASEGT. CDR3 bases: TGTGCCAGCAGTGGGACAGGGGGCAGAAGCAATCAGCCCCAGCATTTT. As protein: CASSGTGGRSNQPQHF.

This chain links TRBV6-1 with TRBJ2-3; D is undetermined. Germline CDR1 is MNHNS and CDR2 is SASEGT. The length of the CDR3 is 16 residues. Trimming stripped 3 bases from V and 0 bases from J, with 13 bases between. The CDR3 coding sequence is TGTGCCAGCAGTGAGTCGACTCCAACTAGCACAGATACGCAGTATTTT. Translating it yields CASSESTPTSTDTQYF.

This clone came up a few times. The chain combines TRBV30 with TRBJ1-1; 8 nucleotides align to TRBD1. The V segment lost 1 base and the J segment 7 bases; nucleotides outside the gene matches: 11. The CDR3 spans 15 residues. CDR1 and CDR2 from the germline V gene are GTSNPN and SVGIG (reference sequence). CDR3 sequence: CAWSAARTGTIEAFF. CDR3 nucleotides: TGTGCCTGGAGTGCCGCTCGGACAGGGACCATTGAAGCTTTCTTT. The whole variable domain, remainder taken from reference TRBV30 and TRBJ1-1, is SQTIHQWPATLVQPVGSPLSLECTVEGTSNPNLYWYRQAAGRGLQLLFYSVGIGQISSEVPQNLSASRPQDRQFILSSKKLLLSDSGFYLCAWSAARTGTIEAFFGQGTRLTVV.

Only a few counts were recorded for this clone. This rearrangement joins TRBV7-9 to TRBJ2-7, with TRBD2 matching over 15 bases. CDR1 and CDR2 (germline): SEHNR, FQNEAQ (reference sequence). V lost 4 bases, J lost 4 bases, and 11 bases stayed unmatched. This CDR3 has 18 amino acids. The CDR3 coding sequence is TGTGCCAGCAGCTCCAGTCCCCCTGGGACTAGCGGGAGGTACGAGCAGTACTTC. It is translated as CASSSSPPGTSGRYEQYF.

This clone was observed a handful of times. The chain recombines TRBV5-1 with TRBJ2-7; D is perhaps TRBD2 (7 bases). The CDR3 runs 11 residues. CDR1 SGHRS and CDR2 YFSETQ come from the germline V gene. The V end lost 7 bases, the J end lost 4 bases, and 9 bases lay between the germline ends. In DNA, the CDR3 is TGCGCCAGCGGGGGGGCGTACGAGCAGTACTTC. Translation gives CASGGAYEQYF.

The chain links TRBV11-2 to TRBJ1-2; TRBD1 might be the D (5 bases). Germline CDR1 and CDR2: SGHAT and FQNNGV. The CDR3 spans 14 residues. The V end lost 5 bases, the J end lost 5 bases, and 15 bases lay between the germline ends. The CDR3 bases are TGTGCCAGCAGCCGGGACGGCGGGGGGTATGGCTACACCTTC. Its translation: CASSRDGGGYGYTF.

The V call is TRBV28, the J call TRBJ1-2; TRBD1 matches at 9 bases. Germline CDR1 and CDR2: MDHEN and SYDVKM. The V gene end was trimmed by 6 bases and the J gene end by 6 bases; junction bases not matched to a gene: 5. CDR3 size: 13 residues. The CDR3 DNA is TGTGCCAGCAGGGGGACAGGGAAAAATGGCTACACCTTC. This codes for CASRGTGKNGYTF.